These 18 T cell receptor beta chains were all obtained from the same sample, sequenced in a study of blood T cell repertoires in COVID-19. Profiled with immunoSEQ multiplex PCR; TCRdb holds only in-frame clones, not every one. The sample yields roughly 180,000 clones, over 75% seen once. The sequenced material came from peripheral blood. These receptors were obtained from a man aged 55 to 69 who had recovered from COVID-19.

A word on this clone: Additional DNA sequences in this sample encode the identical CDR3. The chain employs TRBV5-4 and TRBJ2-5; no reliable D call. Looked up from germline, CDR1 is SGHNT and CDR2 is YYREEE (reference sequence). This CDR3 is built from 11 residues. The V end was cut by 3 bases, the J end by 2 bases, with 2 bases between. CDR3 DNA: TGTGCCAGCAGCTCGCAAGAGACCCAGTACTTC. As protein: CASSSQETQYF.

This clone was seen at least ten times. The gene calls are TRBV4-3 and TRBJ2-1; 11 nucleotides line up with TRBD1. CDR1 and CDR2 (germline): LGHNA, YSLEER. This CDR3 region has 16 residues. With 0 bases clipped from V and 8 bases from J, the junction kept 6 bases outside the gene matches. The CDR3 DNA sequence: TGCGCCAGCAGCCAAGATACGGGACAGGGGGTGGATGAGCAGTTCTTC. Amino acids: CASSQDTGQGVDEQFF.

This clone was detected a few times. An end of the junction differs from the germline gene, which may be a read error. J is TRBJ2-1 and V is TRBV7-7; unclear D gene. The CDR3 has 14 residues. The germline V gene encodes CDR1 SSHAT and CDR2 FNYEAQ (reference sequence). This CDR3 reads CASSPSVSNNEQFF. In nucleotides, the CDR3 is TGTGCTAGCAGCCCCAGCGTTTCTAACAATGAGCAGTTCTTC.

The chain combines TRBV15 with TRBJ2-2, with 8 bases matching TRBD1. J gave up 4 bases and V 1 base, and 5 bases lay outside the gene matches. Germline V CDR1 and CDR2: LNHNV, YYDKDF (reference sequence). The CDR3 totals 16 residues. For the CDR3, the DNA is TGTGCCACCAGCAGAGTTAGGACAGGGATCACCGGGGAGCTGTTTTTT. As protein: CATSRVRTGITGELFF.

This chain connects TRBV11-2 to TRBJ1-2, with a tentative D call TRBD1 (6 bases). V was shortened by 3 bases and J by 8 bases, with 13 bases between the two germline ends. Germline assignment: CDR1 SGHAT and CDR2 FQNNGV. The CDR3 covers 13 residues. The CDR3 DNA sequence: TGTGCCAGCAGCTTTAGCCAGGGGAAGGGCTACACCTTC. Translated, it gives CASSFSQGKGYTF.

J is TRBJ2-1 and V is TRBV6-2 or TRBV6-3; 10 bases map to TRBD2. From germline, CDR1 is MNHEY and CDR2 SVGEGT. V shed 2 bases, J shed 5 bases, and the junction held 9 bases outside the gene matches. The CDR3 spans 17 residues. For the CDR3, the DNA is TGTGCCAGCAGTTACCCCCCAAGGACTAGCGGACACAATGAGCAGTTCTTC. Amino acid sequence: CASSYPPRTSGHNEQFF.

The genes are TRBV19 and TRBJ2-7; possible D gene TRBD2, 5 bases. From germline, CDR1 is LNHDA and CDR2 SQIVND (reference sequence). Trimming shortened V by 0 bases and J by 0 bases, and 6 bases separated the two germline ends. The CDR3 is made up of 14 amino acids. CDR3 region: CASSIEGDSYEQYF. Written as DNA, the CDR3 is TGTGCCAGTAGTATAGAGGGAGACTCCTACGAGCAGTACTTC.

The chain employs TRBV7-9 and TRBJ1-1; D is unresolved. The CDR3 totals 15 residues. V was cut by 2 bases and J by 4 bases, with 14 bases left in between. Per germline, CDR1 SEHNR and CDR2 FQNEAQ (reference sequence). CDR3 protein: CASSLLASGGTEAFF. The DNA of the CDR3 is TGTGCCAGCAGCTTACTGGCTTCTGGCGGCACTGAAGCTTTCTTT.

The V gene is TRBV30, the J gene TRBJ2-5; 9 positions match TRBD2. V shed 0 bases and J 6 bases; nucleotides not matched to a gene: 8. The germline V gene has CDR1 GTSNPN and CDR2 SVGIG (reference sequence). The CDR3 consists of 15 residues. This chain's CDR3 is CAWSVVGGGAKTQYF. For the CDR3, the DNA is TGTGCCTGGAGTGTAGTTGGCGGGGGGGCGAAGACCCAGTACTTC.

CDR3 residues: CASGRDRGPTDTQYF. The CDR3 DNA reads as TGTGCCAGCGGCCGGGACAGGGGACCCACAGATACGCAGTATTTT. The V and J genes are TRBV7-2 and TRBJ2-3, with 10 bases fitting TRBD1. Germline CDR1 and CDR2: SGHTA and FQGNSA. The CDR3 is 15 residues long. The junction had 7 bases not matched to a gene; V was cut back by 8 bases and J by 2 bases.

The J gene is TRBJ1-1, the V gene TRBV18, with a possible D match to TRBD1 (6 bases). V lost 3 bases to trimming and J lost 5 bases, with 13 bases between them. Looked up from germline, CDR1 is KGHSH and CDR2 is LQKENI. This CDR3 has 14 residues. The CDR3 nucleotides are TGTGCCAGCTCACCGGGGGGGGCTGGGACTGAAGCTTTCTTT. This sequence encodes CASSPGGAGTEAFF.

V is TRBV5-4 and J is TRBJ2-7, with 7 positions matching TRBD2. CDR1 SGHNT and CDR2 YYREEE come from the germline V gene (reference sequence). This CDR3 comprises 12 residues. Losses at the gene ends were 9 bases for V and 0 bases for J; bases not matched to a gene: 3. In DNA, the CDR3 is TGTGCCACCGGGGAGGGCTCCTACGAGCAGTACTTC. Its translation is CATGEGSYEQYF.

The rearrangement joins TRBV7-2 to TRBJ1-1; a possible D gene is TRBD1 (5 bases). CDR3 length: 14 amino acids. The V end was cut by 5 bases, the J end by 1 base, with 11 bases between. Germline loops: CDR1 SGHTA, CDR2 FQGNSA. This CDR3 reads CASSPGDSNTEAFF. In nucleotides, the CDR3 is TGTGCCAGCAGCCCGGGGGACTCGAACACTGAAGCTTTCTTT.

The V call is TRBV19, the J call TRBJ1-1; D may be TRBD1 (6 bases). The CDR3 spans 16 residues. The germline V and J ends were trimmed by 3 bases and 1 base, with 15 bases remaining between them. Germline V CDR1 and CDR2: LNHDA, SQIVND (reference sequence). This chain's CDR3 is CASSITRTVRNTEAFF. Written as DNA, the CDR3 is TGTGCCAGTAGTATCACCCGGACAGTTAGGAACACTGAAGCTTTCTTT.

CDR3 region: CASSRSGWDRGSYEQYF. The CDR3, as DNA: TGTGCCAGCAGTAGATCAGGCTGGGACAGGGGATCCTACGAGCAGTACTTC. This chain links TRBV25-1 with TRBJ2-7; 10 nucleotides align to TRBD1. The V gene's germline CDR1 is MGHDK and CDR2 SYGVNS. The length of the CDR3 is 17 residues. V was clipped by 5 bases and J by 1 base; unmatched bases: 11.

The rearrangement joins TRBV6-1 to TRBJ1-5, with D unresolved. The ends were cut back, 1 base at V and 3 bases at J, with 13 bases in the middle. The V gene's germline CDR1 is MNHNS and CDR2 SASEGT. The CDR3 has 16 amino acids. CDR3 amino acids: CASSEGRSHLNQPQHF. In DNA, the CDR3 is TGTGCCAGCAGTGAAGGGCGGAGCCACCTCAATCAGCCCCAGCATTTT.

The rearrangement links TRBV27 to TRBJ1-1; 12 nucleotides line up with TRBD1. This CDR3 has 15 residues. V was pared by 7 bases and J by 1 base, with 4 bases of the junction left unmatched. Per germline, CDR1 MNHEY and CDR2 SMNVEV (reference sequence). The chain's CDR3 is CASTGTGGRNTEAFF. In DNA, the CDR3 is TGTGCCAGCACCGGGACAGGGGGCCGGAACACTGAAGCTTTCTTT.

The chain couples TRBV5-1 to TRBJ2-5, with TRBD2 as a possible D gene (6 bases). Trimming took off 1 base at V and 5 bases at J, with 12 bases between the two ends. The CDR3 has 14 amino acids. CDR1 and CDR2 (germline): SGHRS, YFSETQ. The CDR3 is CASSLIPGRETQYF. The CDR3 nucleotides are TGCGCCAGCAGCTTGATTCCAGGGAGGGAGACCCAGTACTTC.